This entry lists 14 T cell receptor beta chains sequenced from one sample in a study of PD-1 blockade in classical Hodgkin lymphoma. After autologous stem cell transplantation all patients relapsed, and prior brentuximab vedotin exposure differed between cohorts. Here immunoSEQ multiplex PCR was the method, and the copy in TCRdb shows in-frame clones only, minus some. The sample consists of 90,000 to 100,000 clones, 85% to 90% of them appearing once. The sequenced sample was peripheral blood mononuclear cells (PBMCs), obtained before the second cycle of nivolumab. The receptor source for this set is a human donor with classical Hodgkin lymphoma.

This chain joins TRBV30 and TRBJ2-2, with 13 bases identical to TRBD2. CDR3 length equals 15 residues. CDR1 and CDR2 from the germline V gene are GTSNPN and SVGIG (reference sequence). Trimming cost V 2 bases and J 7 bases; bases outside gene matches: 4. The CDR3 loop reads CAWSRGLAGFGELFF. DNA for the CDR3: TGTGCCTGGAGTCGGGGACTAGCGGGATTCGGGGAGCTGTTTTTT.

This clone was recorded only once. As DNA, the CDR3 is TGTGCCAGCAGCTTAGATGGTGGTTGGGGCGAGCAGTACTTC. Amino acid sequence: CASSLDGGWGEQYF. This rearrangement joins TRBV7-8 to TRBJ2-7; no reliable D call. The CDR3 has 14 amino acids. Germline CDR1 reads SGHVS; CDR2 reads FQNEAQ. Trimming pared 1 base from V and 6 bases from J, leaving 13 bases between.

The CDR3 spells CASRGLGGEQYF. The CDR3, as DNA: TGTGCCAGCAGGGGGCTAGGGGGCGAGCAGTACTTC. V and J are TRBV2 and TRBJ2-7, with D perhaps matching TRBD1 (6 bases). Germline values: CDR1 SNHLY, CDR2 FYNNEI. The germline V and J ends were trimmed by 6 bases and 6 bases, with 12 bases remaining between them. The CDR3 is 12 amino acids.

The CDR3 protein is CASSNYDRENQPQHF. The CDR3 region has the DNA TGTGCCAGTAGTAATTACGACAGGGAGAATCAGCCCCAGCATTTT. The chain employs TRBV19 and TRBJ1-5; 7 bases are shared with TRBD1. Germline CDR1 and CDR2: LNHDA and SQIVND (reference sequence). This CDR3 is built from 15 residues. V dropped 4 bases and J dropped 4; count of bases not matched to a gene: 7.

CDR3 loop: CASSSRGVGELFF. DNA of the CDR3: TGTGCCAGCAGCTCGAGGGGGGTCGGGGAGCTGTTTTTT. The genes are TRBV11-2 and TRBJ2-2; D is perhaps TRBD1 or TRBD2 (6 bases each). This CDR3 has 13 amino acids. CDR1 is SGHAT and CDR2 is FQNNGV in the germline V gene. The ends were cut back, 4 bases at V and 7 bases at J, with 10 bases in the middle.

The chain links TRBV10-3 to TRBJ1-4, with TRBD1 identical over 7 bases. This CDR3 comprises 15 residues. Per germline, CDR1 ENHRY and CDR2 SYGVKD. The V and J ends lost 4 bases and 0 bases, in that order; junction bases with no gene match: 2. The CDR3 DNA follows: TGTGCCATCAGTGGAGGACAGGCAACTAATGAAAAACTGTTTTTT. It encodes CAISGGQATNEKLFF.

This sequence joins TRBV9 and TRBJ1-1, with D perhaps matching TRBD1 (6 bases). In germline, CDR1 is SGDLS, CDR2 YYNGEE. The CDR3 spans 17 residues. V lost 3 bases to trimming and J lost 1 base, with 19 bases between them. The CDR3 DNA sequence: TGTGCCAGCAGCGGAGGACAGAGACCAACCTGGAACACTGAAGCTTTCTTT. Its translation is CASSGGQRPTWNTEAFF.

The chain carries TRBV25-1 and TRBJ2-3; 12 nucleotides line up with TRBD2. Germline CDR1 reads MGHDK; CDR2 reads SYGVNS. With 2 bases clipped from V and 4 bases from J, the junction kept 10 bases outside the gene matches. This CDR3 comprises 18 residues. The CDR3 sequence is CASSEPRLAGVRADTQYF. In DNA, the CDR3 is TGTGCCAGCAGTGAACCGAGACTAGCGGGGGTGCGGGCAGATACGCAGTATTTT.

This clone was picked up a small number of times. For the CDR3, the DNA is TGTGCCAGTAGTCCGGGACTAGCGCTTGGGGCCAACGTCCTGACTTTC. Its translation is CASSPGLALGANVLTF. The chain is built from TRBV19 and TRBJ2-6; 10 bases align to TRBD2. CDR1 and CDR2 from the germline V gene are LNHDA and SQIVND (reference sequence). Trimming at V came to 5 bases and at J to 3 bases, leaving 4 bases not matched to a gene. The CDR3 covers 16 residues. Complete variable domain (other parts from reference TRBV19 and TRBJ2-6): DGGITQSPKYLFRKEGQNVTLSCEQNLNHDAMYWYRQDPGQGLRLIYYSQIVNDFQKGDIAEGYSVSREKKESFPLTVTSAQKNPTAFYLCASSPGLALGANVLTFGAGSRLTVL.

This clone was picked up a small number of times. The chain carries TRBV5-1 and TRBJ1-3; D perhaps matches TRBD1 (5 bases). Germline V lookup: CDR1 SGHRS, CDR2 YFSETQ. The CDR3 extends over 17 amino acids. With 4 bases removed from V and 5 bases from J, the gap between germline ends came to 22 bases. The chain's CDR3 is CASSGGESTTNRNTIYF. DNA of the CDR3: TGCGCCAGCAGCGGGGGAGAGTCCACCACCAACAGAAACACCATATATTTT.

The J gene is TRBJ2-2, the V gene TRBV5-6; a possible D gene is TRBD1 (5 bases). CDR3 length: 15 residues. Trimming took 1 base from V and 5 from J, leaving 12 bases between them. In germline, CDR1 is SGHDT, CDR2 YYEEEE. The CDR3, as DNA: TGTGCCAGCAGCTTGTCCCAGGGTGGAACCGGGGAGCTGTTTTTT. It translates to CASSLSQGGTGELFF.

The V and J genes are TRBV10-3 and TRBJ2-1; TRBD2 matches 10 bases. CDR3 length equals 19 residues. V was pared by 2 bases and J by 2 bases, with 12 bases of the junction left unmatched. CDR1 is ENHRY, CDR2 SYGVKD, per germline. The CDR3 nucleotides read TGTGCCATCAGTGAGGAGGCTAGCGGGAGTGATCCCACCTACAATGAGCAGTTCTTC. This codes for CAISEEASGSDPTYNEQFF.

In nucleotides, the CDR3 is TGCAGCGTTATAGGACCGACGAAGGATGGCTACACCTTC. Translated: CSVIGPTKDGYTF. The chain recombines TRBV29-1 with TRBJ1-2; D gene unclear. Germline V gives CDR1 SQVTM, CDR2 ANQGSEA. V lost 5 bases to trimming and J lost 6 bases, with 16 bases between them. The CDR3 sequence is 13 residues long.

CDR3 sequence (DNA): TGTGCCAGCAGTTTTGAGGGGAACTACAATGAGCAGTTCTTC. Its protein is CASSFEGNYNEQFF. The V call is TRBV27, the J call TRBJ2-1, with D perhaps being TRBD1 or TRBD2 (5 bases each). From germline, CDR1 is MNHEY and CDR2 SMNVEV (reference sequence). CDR3 length equals 14 residues. V was pared by 3 bases and J by 3 bases, with 9 bases between.